This TCR beta chain comes out of a study of blood T cell repertoires in COVID-19. Across the whole study: The United States, Italy and Spain supplied acute and convalescent COVID-19 samples.

With 3 bases removed from V and 10 bases from J, the gap between germline ends came to 21 bases. The CDR3 length is 16 residues. Germline V CDR1 and CDR2: LGHNA, YSLEER. Methods used by the authors: Reference gene primer amplification yielded estimated nucleated cell counts. Method: immunoSEQ multiplex PCR; TCRdb's copy keeps in-frame clones and lacks some. V, J and clone size were drawn from that table, and D and trimming were deduced from the DNA. The table has under 250,000 clones, roughly 80% seen once; the top ten hold around 3.5%. This clone was picked up one time. This receptor was obtained from a woman aged 18-29 years with acute or convalescent COVID-19. The chain joins TRBV4-3 to TRBJ1-4, with D tentatively TRBD1 (5 bases). Material: peripheral blood. CDR3 bases: TGCGCCAGCAGCCAGCAATGGGTCGCCGAAAGGGGAAAACTGTTTTTT. Protein sequence: CASSQQWVAERGKLFF.